The source of this T cell receptor (beta chain) is a study of lymphopenia after photon versus proton radiotherapy (dated 2019 in TCRdb). Regarding the study in general: In patients with gastrointestinal tumors who developed high-grade lymphopenia, the study compared the immunological effects of photon radiation therapy with those of proton radiation therapy. The cohort included roughly 20 patients with gastrointestinal tumors who developed lymphopenia after receiving either photon or proton therapy. The goal of the study was to describe how the two radiation modalities differ in their effects on the immune system.

The library was produced with the immunoSEQ multiplex PCR assay. Deep sequencing of rearranged TCR beta loci, alongside multiparametric flow cytometry, was used to profile T cell repertoires. Held by TCRdb, this immuneACCESS table contains in-frame sequences only and omits some clones. Under half of the omission traces to an unresolved V gene where checked; the cause of the rest is unknown. This sample lists about 50,000 clones; 80% to 95% were detected once. Under 20% of the sample rests with the top ten. What the authors observed across the whole study: The survival association was assessed only in patients who died, and better survival with proton therapy was presented by the authors as a possibility rather than a demonstrated result. Once the lymphocyte count had reached its nadir, the repertoires of photon-treated patients showed oligoclonal expansion, particularly of CD8+ Temra cells, and this expansion drove the decline in diversity. During treatment, patients who received photon therapy lost naive T cells and TCR diversity and gained effector/memory populations, whereas patients who received proton therapy remained relatively stable. Across the cohort, among patients who died, a greater drop in TCR diversity after the nadir was inversely correlated with overall survival time.

About this clone: The antigen this receptor binds is unknown. No base quality values were provided; no much bigger clone lies one nucleotide off.

The CDR3 goes from the cysteine to the phenylalanine over 14 residues. Only the CDR3 region is kept as DNA, spanning 42 bases read in frame from base 1. Relative to germline, V is 5 bases shorter and J is 2 bases shorter, with 12 bases between their ends. The germline V gene yields KGHSH for CDR1 and LQKENI for CDR2. This sequence originates from a woman aged 40 to 50 with cholangiocarcinoma. Sequencing used peripheral blood, obtained from a patient treated with photon-based radiotherapy. The chain employs TRBV18 and TRBJ1-1, with a weak D call of TRBD1 (6 bases match). The DNA sequence is as follows: TGTGCCAGCTCAGGACAGACAACAAACACTGAAGCTTTCTTT. Translated, this gives CASSGQTTNTEAFF. The full variable domain, with segments outside the CDR3 supplied by the reference TRBV18 and TRBJ1-1 proteins, appears as NAGVMQNPRHLVRRRGQEARLRCSPMKGHSHVYWYRQLPEEGLKFMVYLQKENIIDESGMPKERFSAEFPKEGPSILRIQQVVRGDSAAYFCASSGQTTNTEAFFGQGTRLTVV.